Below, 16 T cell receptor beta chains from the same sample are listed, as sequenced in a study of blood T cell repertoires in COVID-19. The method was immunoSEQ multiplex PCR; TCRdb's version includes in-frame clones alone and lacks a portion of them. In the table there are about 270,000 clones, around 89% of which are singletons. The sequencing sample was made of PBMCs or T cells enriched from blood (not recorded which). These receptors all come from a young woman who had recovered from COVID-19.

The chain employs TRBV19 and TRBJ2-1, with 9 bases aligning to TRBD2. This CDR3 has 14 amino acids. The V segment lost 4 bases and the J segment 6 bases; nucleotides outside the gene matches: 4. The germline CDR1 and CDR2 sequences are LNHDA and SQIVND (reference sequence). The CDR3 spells CASSSGGAPNEQFF. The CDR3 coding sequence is TGTGCCAGTAGTAGCGGGGGGGCCCCCAATGAGCAGTTCTTC.

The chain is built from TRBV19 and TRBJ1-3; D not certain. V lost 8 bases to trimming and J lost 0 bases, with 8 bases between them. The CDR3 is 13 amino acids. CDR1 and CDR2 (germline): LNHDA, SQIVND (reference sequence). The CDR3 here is CASVELSGNTIYF. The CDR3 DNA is TGTGCCAGTGTAGAACTCTCTGGAAACACCATATATTTT.

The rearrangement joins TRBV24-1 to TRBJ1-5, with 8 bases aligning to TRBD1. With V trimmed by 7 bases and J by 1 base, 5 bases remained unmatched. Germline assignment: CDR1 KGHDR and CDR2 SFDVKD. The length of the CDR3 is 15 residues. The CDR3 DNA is TGTGCCACCAGCCCAACAGGGGGAAGCAATCAGCCCCAGCATTTT. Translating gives CATSPTGGSNQPQHF.

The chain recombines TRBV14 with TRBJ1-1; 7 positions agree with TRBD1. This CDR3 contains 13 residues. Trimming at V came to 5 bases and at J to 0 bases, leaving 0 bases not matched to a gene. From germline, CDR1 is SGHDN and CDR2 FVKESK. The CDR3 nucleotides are TGTGCCAGCAGCGGGACAGTGAACACTGAAGCTTTCTTT. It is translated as CASSGTVNTEAFF. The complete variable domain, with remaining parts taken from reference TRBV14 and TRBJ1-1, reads EAGVTQFPSHSVIEKGQTVTLRCDPISGHDNLYWYRRVMGKEIKFLLHFVKESKQDESGMPNNRFLAERTGGTYSTLKVQPAELEDSGVYFCASSGTVNTEAFFGQGTRLTVV.

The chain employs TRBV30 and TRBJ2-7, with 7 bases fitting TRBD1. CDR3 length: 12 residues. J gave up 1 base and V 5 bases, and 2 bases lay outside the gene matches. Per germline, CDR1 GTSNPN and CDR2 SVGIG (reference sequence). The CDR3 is CAWEQGSYEQYF. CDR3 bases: TGTGCCTGGGAACAGGGGTCCTACGAGCAGTACTTC.

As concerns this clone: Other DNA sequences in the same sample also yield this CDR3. In nucleotides, the CDR3 is TGTGCCAGCAGCCGGACAGTCAACACTGAAGCTTTCTTT. Its protein product is CASSRTVNTEAFF. The chain recombines TRBV6-5 with TRBJ1-1, with D perhaps TRBD1 (6 bases). The CDR3 totals 13 residues. Looked up from germline, CDR1 is MNHEY and CDR2 is SVGAGI. The V end was cut by 6 bases, the J end by 2 bases, with 10 bases between.

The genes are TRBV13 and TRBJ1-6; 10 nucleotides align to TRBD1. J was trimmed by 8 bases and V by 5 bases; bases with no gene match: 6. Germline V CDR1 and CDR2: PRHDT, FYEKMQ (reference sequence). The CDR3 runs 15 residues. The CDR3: CASSRWTGGDSPLHF. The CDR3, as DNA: TGTGCCAGCAGCAGATGGACAGGGGGTGATTCACCCCTCCACTTT.

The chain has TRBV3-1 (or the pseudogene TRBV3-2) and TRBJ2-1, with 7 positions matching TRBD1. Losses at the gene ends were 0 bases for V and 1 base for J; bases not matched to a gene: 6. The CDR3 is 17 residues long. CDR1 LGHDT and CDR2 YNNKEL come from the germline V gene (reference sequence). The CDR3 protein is CASSQDLGGWSYNEQFF. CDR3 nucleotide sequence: TGTGCCAGCAGCCAAGATTTAGGGGGCTGGTCCTACAATGAGCAGTTCTTC.

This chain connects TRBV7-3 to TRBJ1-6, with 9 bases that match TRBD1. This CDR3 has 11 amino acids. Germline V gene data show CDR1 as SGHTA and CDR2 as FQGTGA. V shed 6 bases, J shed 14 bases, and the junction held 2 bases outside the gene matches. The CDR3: CASRGTGSLHF. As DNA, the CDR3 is TGTGCCAGCAGGGGGACAGGGTCCCTCCACTTT.

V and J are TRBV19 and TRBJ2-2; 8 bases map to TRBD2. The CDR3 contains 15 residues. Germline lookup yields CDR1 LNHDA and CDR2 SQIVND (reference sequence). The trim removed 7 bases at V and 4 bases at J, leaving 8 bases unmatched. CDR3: CASIDRGGPTGELFF. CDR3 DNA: TGTGCCAGTATTGATCGGGGGGGCCCCACCGGGGAGCTGTTTTTT.

The CDR3 region has the DNA TGTGCCATCAGCCGGGACAGCCAAGAGACCCAGTACTTC. It translates to CAISRDSQETQYF. V usage is TRBV10-3 and J usage is TRBJ2-5; 7 positions match TRBD1. Germline lookup yields CDR1 ENHRY and CDR2 SYGVKD. J was trimmed by 1 base and V by 6 bases; bases with no gene match: 2. The CDR3 contains 13 residues.

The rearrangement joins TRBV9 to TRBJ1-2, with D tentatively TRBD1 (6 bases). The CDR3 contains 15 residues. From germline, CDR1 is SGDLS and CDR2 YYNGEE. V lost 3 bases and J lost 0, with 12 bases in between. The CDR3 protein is CASSALGHSNYGYTF. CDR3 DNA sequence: TGTGCCAGCAGCGCCTTGGGACACTCTAACTATGGCTACACCTTC.

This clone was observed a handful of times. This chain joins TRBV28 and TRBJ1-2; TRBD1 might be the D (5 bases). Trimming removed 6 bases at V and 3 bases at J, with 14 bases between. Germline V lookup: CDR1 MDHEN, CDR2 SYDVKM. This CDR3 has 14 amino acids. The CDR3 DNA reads TGTGCCAGCAGCGACGACGAAGGGGACTATGGCTACACCTTC. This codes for CASSDDEGDYGYTF.

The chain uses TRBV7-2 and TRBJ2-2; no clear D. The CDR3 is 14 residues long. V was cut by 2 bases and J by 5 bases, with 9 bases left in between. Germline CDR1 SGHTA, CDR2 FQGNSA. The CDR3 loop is CASSLSSGTGELFF. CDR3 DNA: TGTGCCAGCAGCTTATCTTCCGGGACCGGGGAGCTGTTTTTT.

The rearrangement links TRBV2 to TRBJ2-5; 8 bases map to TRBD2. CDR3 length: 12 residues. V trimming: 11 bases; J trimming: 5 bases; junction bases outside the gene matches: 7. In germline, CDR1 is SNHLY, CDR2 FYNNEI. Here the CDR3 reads CAGGSGVETQYF. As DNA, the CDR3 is TGTGCCGGAGGTAGCGGGGTCGAGACCCAGTACTTC.

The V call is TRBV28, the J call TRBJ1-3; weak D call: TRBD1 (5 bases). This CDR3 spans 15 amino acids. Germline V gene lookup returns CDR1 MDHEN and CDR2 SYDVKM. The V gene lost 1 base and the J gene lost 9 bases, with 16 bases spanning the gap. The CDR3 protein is CASSLFKGDGGTIYF. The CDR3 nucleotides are TGTGCCAGCAGTTTATTCAAAGGGGATGGTGGCACCATATATTTT.